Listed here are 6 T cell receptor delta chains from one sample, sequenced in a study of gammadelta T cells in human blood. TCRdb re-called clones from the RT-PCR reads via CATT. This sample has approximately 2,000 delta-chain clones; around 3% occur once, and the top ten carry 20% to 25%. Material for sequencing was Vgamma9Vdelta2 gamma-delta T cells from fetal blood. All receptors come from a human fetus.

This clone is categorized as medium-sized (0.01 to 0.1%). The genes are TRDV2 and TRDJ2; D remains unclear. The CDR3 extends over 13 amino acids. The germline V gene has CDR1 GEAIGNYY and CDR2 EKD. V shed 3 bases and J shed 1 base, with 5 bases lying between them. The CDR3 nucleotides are TGTGCCTGTGACCATGGTTTGACAGCACAACTCTTCTTT. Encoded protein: CACDHGLTAQLFF.

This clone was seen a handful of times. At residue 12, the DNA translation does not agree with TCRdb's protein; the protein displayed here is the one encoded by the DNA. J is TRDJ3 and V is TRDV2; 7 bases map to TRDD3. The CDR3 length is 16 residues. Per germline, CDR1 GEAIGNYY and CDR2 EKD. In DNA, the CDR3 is TGTGCCTGTGACACCTGGGATACCTGGGACACCCAACAGATGTTTTTC. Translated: CACDTWDTWDTQQMFF.

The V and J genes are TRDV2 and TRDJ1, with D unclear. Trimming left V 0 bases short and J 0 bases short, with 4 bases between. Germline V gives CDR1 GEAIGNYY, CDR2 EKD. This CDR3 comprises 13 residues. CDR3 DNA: TGTGCCTGTGACACCGGATACACCGATAAACTCATCTTT. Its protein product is CACDTGYTDKLIF.

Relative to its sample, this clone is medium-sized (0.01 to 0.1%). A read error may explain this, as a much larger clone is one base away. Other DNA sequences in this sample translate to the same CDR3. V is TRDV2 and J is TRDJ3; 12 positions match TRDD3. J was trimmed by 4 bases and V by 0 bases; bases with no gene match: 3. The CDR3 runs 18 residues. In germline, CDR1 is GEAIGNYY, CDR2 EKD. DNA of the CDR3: TGTGCCTGTGACACCGTACTGGGGGATACTTGGGACACCCGACAGATGTTTTTC. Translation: CACDTVLGDTWDTRQMFF.

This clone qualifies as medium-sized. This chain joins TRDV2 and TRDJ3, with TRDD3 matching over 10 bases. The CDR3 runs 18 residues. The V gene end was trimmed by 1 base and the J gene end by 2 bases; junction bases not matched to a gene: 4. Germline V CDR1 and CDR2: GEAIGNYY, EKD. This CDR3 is CACDTGGYTPWDTRQMFF. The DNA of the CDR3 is TGTGCCTGTGACACTGGGGGATACACTCCCTGGGACACCCGACAGATGTTTTTC.

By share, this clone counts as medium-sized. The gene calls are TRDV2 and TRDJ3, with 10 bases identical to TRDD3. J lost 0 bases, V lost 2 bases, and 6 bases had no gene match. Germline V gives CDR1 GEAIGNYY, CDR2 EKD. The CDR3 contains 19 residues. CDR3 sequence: CACDSGGYHSSWDTRQMFF. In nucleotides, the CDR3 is TGTGCCTGTGACAGTGGGGGATACCATTCCTCCTGGGACACCCGACAGATGTTTTTC.